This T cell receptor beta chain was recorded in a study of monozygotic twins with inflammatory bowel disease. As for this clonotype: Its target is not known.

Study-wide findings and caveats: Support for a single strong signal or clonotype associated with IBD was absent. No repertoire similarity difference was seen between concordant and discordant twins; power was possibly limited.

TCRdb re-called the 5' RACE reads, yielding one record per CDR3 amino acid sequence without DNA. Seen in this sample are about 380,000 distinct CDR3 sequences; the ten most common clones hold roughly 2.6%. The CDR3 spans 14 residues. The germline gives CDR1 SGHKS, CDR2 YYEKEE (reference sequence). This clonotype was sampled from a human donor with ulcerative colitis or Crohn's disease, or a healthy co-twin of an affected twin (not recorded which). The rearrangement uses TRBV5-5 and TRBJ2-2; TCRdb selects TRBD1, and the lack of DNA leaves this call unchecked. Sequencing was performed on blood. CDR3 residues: CASGGGAYTGELFF.